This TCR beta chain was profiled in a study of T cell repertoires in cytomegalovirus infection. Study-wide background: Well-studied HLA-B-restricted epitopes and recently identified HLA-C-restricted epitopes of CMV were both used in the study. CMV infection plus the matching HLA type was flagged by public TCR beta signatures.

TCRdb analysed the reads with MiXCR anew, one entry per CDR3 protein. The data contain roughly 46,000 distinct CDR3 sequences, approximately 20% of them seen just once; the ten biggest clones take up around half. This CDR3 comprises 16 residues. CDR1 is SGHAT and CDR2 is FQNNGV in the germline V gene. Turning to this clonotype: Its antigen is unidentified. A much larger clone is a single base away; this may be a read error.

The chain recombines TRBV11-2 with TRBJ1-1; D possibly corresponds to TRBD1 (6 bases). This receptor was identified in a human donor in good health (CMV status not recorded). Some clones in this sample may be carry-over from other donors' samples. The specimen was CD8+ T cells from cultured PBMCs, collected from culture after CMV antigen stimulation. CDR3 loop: CASSPSQGWVNTGAFF. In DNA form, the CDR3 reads TGTGCCAGCAGCCCGTCTCAGGGGTGGGTGAACACTGGAGCTTTCTTT. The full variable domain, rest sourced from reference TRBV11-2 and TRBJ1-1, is EAGVAQSPRYKIIEKRQSVAFWCNPISGHATLYWYQQILGQGPKLLIQFQNNGVVDDSQLPKDRFSAERLKGVDSTLKIQPAKLEDSAVYLCASSPSQGWVNTGAFFGQGTRLTVV.